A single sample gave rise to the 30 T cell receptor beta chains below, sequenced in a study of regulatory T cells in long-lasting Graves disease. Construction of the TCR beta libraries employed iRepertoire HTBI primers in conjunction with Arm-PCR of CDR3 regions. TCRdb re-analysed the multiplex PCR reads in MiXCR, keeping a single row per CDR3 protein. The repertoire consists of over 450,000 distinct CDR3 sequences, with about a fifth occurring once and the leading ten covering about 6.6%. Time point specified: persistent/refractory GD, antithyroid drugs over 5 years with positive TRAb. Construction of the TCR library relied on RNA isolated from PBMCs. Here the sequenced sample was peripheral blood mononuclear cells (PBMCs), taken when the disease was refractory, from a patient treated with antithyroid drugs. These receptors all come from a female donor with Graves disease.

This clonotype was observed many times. CDR3 nucleotides: TGTGCCACCAGTGACCCGGGACAGGGACCTGAAAAACTGTTTTTT. The encoded protein is CATSDPGQGPEKLFF. V and J are TRBV24-1 and TRBJ1-4; 9 nucleotides line up with TRBD1. Trimming took 4 bases from V and 7 from J; bases not matched to a gene: 6. The CDR3 sequence is 15 residues long. Per germline, CDR1 KGHDR and CDR2 SFDVKD.

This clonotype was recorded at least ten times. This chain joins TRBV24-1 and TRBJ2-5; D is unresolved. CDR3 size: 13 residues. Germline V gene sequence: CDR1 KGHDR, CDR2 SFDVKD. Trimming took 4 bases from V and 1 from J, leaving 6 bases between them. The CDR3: CATSDSPQETQYF. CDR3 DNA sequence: TGTGCCACCAGTGACTCTCCCCAAGAGACCCAGTACTTC.

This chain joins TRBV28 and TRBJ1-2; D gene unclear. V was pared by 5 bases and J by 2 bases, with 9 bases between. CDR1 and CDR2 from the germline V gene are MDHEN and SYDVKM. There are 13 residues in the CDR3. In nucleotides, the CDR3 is TGTGCCAGCAGTAAAACGGCAAACTATGGCTACACCTTC. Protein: CASSKTANYGYTF.

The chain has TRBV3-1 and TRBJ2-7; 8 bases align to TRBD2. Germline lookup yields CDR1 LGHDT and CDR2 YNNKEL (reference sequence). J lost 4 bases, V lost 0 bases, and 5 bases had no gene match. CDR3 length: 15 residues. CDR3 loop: CASSQEESGGYEQYF. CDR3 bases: TGTGCCAGCAGCCAAGAGGAAAGCGGGGGATACGAGCAGTACTTC.

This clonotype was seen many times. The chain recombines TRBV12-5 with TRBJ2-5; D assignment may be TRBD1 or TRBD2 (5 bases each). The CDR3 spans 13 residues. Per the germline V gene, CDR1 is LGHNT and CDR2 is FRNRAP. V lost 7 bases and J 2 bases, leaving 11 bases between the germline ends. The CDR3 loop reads CASAGTEQETQYF. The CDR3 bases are TGTGCTAGTGCCGGGACGGAGCAAGAGACCCAGTACTTC.

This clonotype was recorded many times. CDR3 region: CSARSRTVQETQYF. The DNA for the CDR3 is TGCAGTGCTAGATCCCGGACGGTCCAAGAGACCCAGTACTTC. This rearrangement joins TRBV20-1 to TRBJ2-5; no definite D call. CDR3 length: 14 amino acids. Germline loops: CDR1 DFQATT, CDR2 SNEGSKA (reference sequence). V lost 2 bases and J 1 base, leaving 11 bases between the germline ends.

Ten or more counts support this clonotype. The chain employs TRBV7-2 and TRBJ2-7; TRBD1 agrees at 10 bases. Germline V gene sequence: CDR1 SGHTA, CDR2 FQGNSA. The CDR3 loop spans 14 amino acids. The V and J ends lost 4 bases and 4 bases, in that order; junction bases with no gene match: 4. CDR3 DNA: TGTGCCAGCAGCTCCCGGGACAGGGGATACGAGCAGTACTTC. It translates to CASSSRDRGYEQYF.

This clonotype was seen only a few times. The CDR3 region has the DNA TGTGCCAGCAGCCCCCCCCTAGCGGGGGATAATAGCTCCTACGAGCAGTACTTC. Translation: CASSPPLAGDNSSYEQYF. V and J are TRBV6-4 and TRBJ2-7, with 10 bases fitting TRBD2. V was pared by 6 bases and J by 0 bases, with 14 bases of the junction left unmatched. CDR1 and CDR2 from the germline V gene are MRHNA and SNTAGT. The CDR3 sequence is 18 residues long.

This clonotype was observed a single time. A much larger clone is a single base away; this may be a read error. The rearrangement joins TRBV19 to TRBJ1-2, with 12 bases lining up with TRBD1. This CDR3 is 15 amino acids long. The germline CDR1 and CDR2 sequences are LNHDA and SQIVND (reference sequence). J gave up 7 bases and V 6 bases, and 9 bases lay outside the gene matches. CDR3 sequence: CASRGPGQGAFGYTF. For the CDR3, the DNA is TGTGCCAGTAGGGGACCGGGACAGGGGGCATTTGGCTACACCTTC.

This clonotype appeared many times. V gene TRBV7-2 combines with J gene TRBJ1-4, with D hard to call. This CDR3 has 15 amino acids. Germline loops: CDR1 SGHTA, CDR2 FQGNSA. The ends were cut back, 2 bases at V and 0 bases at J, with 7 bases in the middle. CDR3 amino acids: CASSLTGATNEKLFF. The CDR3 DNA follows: TGTGCCAGCAGCTTAACGGGAGCAACTAATGAAAAACTGTTTTTT.

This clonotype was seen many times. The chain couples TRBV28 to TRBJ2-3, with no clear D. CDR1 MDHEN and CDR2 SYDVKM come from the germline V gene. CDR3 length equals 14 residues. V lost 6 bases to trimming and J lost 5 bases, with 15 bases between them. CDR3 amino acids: CASSHDWMGDTQYF. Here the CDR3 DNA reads TGTGCCAGCAGCCACGACTGGATGGGAGATACGCAGTATTTT.

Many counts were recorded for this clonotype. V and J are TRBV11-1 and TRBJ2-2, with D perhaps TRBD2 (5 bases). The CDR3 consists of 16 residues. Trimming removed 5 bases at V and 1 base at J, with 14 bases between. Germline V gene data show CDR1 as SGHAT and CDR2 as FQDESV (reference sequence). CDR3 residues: CASSIQRGKNTGELFF. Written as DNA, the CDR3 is TGTGCCAGCAGCATTCAAAGAGGGAAGAACACCGGGGAGCTGTTTTTT.

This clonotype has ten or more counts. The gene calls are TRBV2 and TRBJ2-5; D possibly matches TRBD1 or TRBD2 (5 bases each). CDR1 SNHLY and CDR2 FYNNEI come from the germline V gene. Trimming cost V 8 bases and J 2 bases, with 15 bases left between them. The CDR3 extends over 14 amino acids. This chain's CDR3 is CASSGTDPQETQYF. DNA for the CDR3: TGTGCCAGCTCCGGGACGGACCCTCAAGAGACCCAGTACTTC.

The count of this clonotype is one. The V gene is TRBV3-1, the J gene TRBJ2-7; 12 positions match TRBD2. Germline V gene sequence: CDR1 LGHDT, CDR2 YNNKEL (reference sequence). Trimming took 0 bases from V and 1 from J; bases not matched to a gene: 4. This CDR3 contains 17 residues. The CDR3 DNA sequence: TGTGCCAGCAGCCAAGACCTAGCGGGGGGGCCTTCCTACGAGCAGTACTTC. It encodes CASSQDLAGGPSYEQYF.

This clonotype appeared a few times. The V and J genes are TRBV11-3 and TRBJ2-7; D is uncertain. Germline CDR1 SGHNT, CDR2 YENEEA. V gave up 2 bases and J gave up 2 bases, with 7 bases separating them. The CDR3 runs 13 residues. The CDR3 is CASSLRVTYEQYF. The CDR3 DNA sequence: TGTGCCAGCAGCTTACGGGTCACCTACGAGCAGTACTTC.

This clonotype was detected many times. The CDR3 loop is CASSLEASVSPYEQYF. CDR3 in DNA: TGTGCCAGCAGCTTAGAGGCTAGCGTGTCACCCTACGAGCAGTACTTC. This chain uses TRBV7-9 with TRBJ2-7, with TRBD2 as a possible D gene (6 bases). The CDR3 has 16 residues. V gave up 1 base and J gave up 2 bases, with 15 bases separating them. CDR1 SEHNR and CDR2 FQNEAQ come from the germline V gene (reference sequence).

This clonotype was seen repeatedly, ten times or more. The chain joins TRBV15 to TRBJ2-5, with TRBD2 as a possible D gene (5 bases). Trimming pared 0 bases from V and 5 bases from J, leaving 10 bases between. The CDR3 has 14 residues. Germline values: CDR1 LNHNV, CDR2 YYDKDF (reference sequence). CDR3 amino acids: CATSRDLTGETQYF. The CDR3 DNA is TGTGCCACCAGCAGAGATCTTACGGGGGAGACCCAGTACTTC.

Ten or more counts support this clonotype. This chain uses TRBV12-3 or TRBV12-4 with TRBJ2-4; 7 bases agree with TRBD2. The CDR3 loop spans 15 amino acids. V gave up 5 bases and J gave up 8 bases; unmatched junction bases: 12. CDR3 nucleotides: TGTGCCAGCAGTCCCAAGGGACTATGGATGGACATTCAGTACTTC. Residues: CASSPKGLWMDIQYF.

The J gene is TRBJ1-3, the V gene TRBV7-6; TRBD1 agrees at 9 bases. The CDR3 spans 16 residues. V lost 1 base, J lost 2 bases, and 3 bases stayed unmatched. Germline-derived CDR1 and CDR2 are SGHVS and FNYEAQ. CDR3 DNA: TGTGCCAGCAGCTTAGGTACAGGGGGCGCTGGAAACACCATATATTTT. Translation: CASSLGTGGAGNTIYF.

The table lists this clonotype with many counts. DNA for the CDR3: TGTGCCAGCAGTTTGCCTTCGGACTATGGCTACACCTTC. It yields the protein CASSLPSDYGYTF. The chain links TRBV28 to TRBJ1-2; no reliable D call. CDR1 and CDR2 from the germline V gene are MDHEN and SYDVKM. The CDR3 runs to 13 residues. V was clipped by 3 bases and J by 3 bases, with 8 bases between them.

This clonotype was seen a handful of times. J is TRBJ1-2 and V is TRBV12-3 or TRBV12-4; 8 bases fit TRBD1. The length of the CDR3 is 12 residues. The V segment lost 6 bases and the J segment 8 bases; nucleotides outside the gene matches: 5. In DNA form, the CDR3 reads TGTGCCAGCAGCAAATCAGGGGGCGGCTACACCTTC. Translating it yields CASSKSGGGYTF.

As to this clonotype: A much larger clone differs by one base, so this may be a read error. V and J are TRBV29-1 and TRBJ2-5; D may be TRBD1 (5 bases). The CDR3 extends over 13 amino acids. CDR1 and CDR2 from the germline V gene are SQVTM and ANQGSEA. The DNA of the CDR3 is TGCGGCGCCCAGGGCTCCGCTGGGGAGACCCAGTACTTC. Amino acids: CGAQGSAGETQYF.

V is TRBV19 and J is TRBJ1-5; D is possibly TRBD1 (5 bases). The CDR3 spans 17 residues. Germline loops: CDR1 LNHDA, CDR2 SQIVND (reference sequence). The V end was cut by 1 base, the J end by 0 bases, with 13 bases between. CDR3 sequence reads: CASSIVTGWDSNQPQHF. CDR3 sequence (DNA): TGTGCCAGTAGTATAGTCACAGGTTGGGATAGCAATCAGCCCCAGCATTTT. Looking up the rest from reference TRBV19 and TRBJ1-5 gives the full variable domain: DGGITQSPKYLFRKEGQNVTLSCEQNLNHDAMYWYRQDPGQGLRLIYYSQIVNDFQKGDIAEGYSVSREKKESFPLTVTSAQKNPTAFYLCASSIVTGWDSNQPQHFGDGTRLSIL.

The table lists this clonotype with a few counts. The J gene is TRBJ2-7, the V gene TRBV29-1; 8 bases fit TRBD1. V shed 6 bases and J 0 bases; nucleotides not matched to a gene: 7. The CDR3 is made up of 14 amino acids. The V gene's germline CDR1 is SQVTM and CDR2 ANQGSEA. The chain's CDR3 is CSVDRGEGSYEQYF. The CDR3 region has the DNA TGCAGCGTAGACAGGGGTGAGGGCTCCTACGAGCAGTACTTC.

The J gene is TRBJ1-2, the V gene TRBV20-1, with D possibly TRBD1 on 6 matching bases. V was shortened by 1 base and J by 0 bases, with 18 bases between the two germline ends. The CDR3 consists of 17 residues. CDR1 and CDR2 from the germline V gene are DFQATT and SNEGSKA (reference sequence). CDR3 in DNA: TGCAGTGCTAGAGTTCCACAGGGCCTGCGGACTAACTATGGCTACACCTTC. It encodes CSARVPQGLRTNYGYTF.

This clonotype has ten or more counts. The CDR3 spells CASSLVRRLVEDDRVHQPQHF. Written as DNA, the CDR3 is TGTGCCAGCAGCTTAGTACGTCGGTTGGTGGAGGACGACAGGGTGCATCAGCCCCAGCATTTT. The chain recombines TRBV7-8 with TRBJ1-5; 7 bases match TRBD1. This CDR3 has 21 residues. Per the germline V gene, CDR1 is SGHVS and CDR2 is FQNEAQ. The V segment lost 1 base and the J segment 5 bases; nucleotides outside the gene matches: 23.

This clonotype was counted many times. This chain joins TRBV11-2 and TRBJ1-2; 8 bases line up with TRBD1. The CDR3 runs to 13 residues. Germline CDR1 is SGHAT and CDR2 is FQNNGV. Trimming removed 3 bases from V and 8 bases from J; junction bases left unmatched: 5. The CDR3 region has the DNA TGTGCCAGCAGCTTTGGACAGGGCGGGGGCTACACCTTC. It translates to CASSFGQGGGYTF.

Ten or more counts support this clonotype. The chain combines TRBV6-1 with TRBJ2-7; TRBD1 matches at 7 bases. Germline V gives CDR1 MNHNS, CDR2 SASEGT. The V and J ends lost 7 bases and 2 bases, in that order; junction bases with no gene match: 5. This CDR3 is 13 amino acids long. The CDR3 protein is CASTQGQTYEQYF. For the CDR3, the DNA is TGTGCCAGCACCCAGGGACAGACCTACGAGCAGTACTTC.

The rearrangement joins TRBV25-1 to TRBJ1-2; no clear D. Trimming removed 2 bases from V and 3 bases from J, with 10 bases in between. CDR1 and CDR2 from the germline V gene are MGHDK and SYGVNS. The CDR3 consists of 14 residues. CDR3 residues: CASSENSYYYGYTF. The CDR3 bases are TGTGCCAGCAGTGAAAACAGCTACTACTATGGCTACACCTTC.

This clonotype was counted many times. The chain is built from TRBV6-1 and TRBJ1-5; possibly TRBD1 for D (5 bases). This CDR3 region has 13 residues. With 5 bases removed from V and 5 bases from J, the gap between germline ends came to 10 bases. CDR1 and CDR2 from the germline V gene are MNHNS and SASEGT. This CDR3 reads CASSLRADQPQHF. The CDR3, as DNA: TGTGCCAGCAGTCTCAGGGCCGATCAGCCCCAGCATTTT.